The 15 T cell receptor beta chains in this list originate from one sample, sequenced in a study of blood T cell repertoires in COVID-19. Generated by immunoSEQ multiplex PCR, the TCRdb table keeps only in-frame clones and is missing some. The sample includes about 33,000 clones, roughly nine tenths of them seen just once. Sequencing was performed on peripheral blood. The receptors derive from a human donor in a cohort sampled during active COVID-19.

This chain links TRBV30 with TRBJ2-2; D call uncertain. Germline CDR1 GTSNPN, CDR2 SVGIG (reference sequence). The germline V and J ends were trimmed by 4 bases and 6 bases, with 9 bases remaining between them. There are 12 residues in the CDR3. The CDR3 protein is CAWMGEAGELFF. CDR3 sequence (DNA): TGTGCCTGGATGGGTGAGGCCGGGGAGCTGTTTTTT. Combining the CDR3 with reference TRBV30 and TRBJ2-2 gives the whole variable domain SQTIHQWPATLVQPVGSPLSLECTVEGTSNPNLYWYRQAAGRGLQLLFYSVGIGQISSEVPQNLSASRPQDRQFILSSKKLLLSDSGFYLCAWMGEAGELFFGEGSRLTVL.

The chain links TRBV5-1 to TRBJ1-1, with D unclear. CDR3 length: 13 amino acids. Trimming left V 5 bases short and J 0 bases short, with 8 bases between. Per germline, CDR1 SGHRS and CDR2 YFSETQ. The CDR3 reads CASREGMNTEAFF. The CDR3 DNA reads TGCGCCAGCAGAGAGGGAATGAACACTGAAGCTTTCTTT.

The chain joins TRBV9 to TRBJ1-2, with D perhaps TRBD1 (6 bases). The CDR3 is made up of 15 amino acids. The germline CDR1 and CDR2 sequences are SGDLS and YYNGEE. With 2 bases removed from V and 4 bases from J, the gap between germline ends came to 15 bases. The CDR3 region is CASSVDSLILYGYTF. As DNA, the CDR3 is TGTGCCAGCAGCGTGGACAGCTTAATACTCTATGGCTACACCTTC.

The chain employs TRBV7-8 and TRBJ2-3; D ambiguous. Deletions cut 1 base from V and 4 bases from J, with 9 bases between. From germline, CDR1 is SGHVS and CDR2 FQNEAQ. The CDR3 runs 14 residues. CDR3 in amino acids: CASSLGQISDTQYF. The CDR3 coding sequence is TGTGCCAGCAGCTTAGGACAAATATCAGATACGCAGTATTTT. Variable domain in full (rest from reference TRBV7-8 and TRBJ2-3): GAGVSQSPRYKVAKRGQDVALRCDPISGHVSLFWYQQALGQGPEFLTYFQNEAQLDKSGLPSDRFFAERPEGSVSTLKIQRTQQEDSAVYLCASSLGQISDTQYFGPGTRLTVL.

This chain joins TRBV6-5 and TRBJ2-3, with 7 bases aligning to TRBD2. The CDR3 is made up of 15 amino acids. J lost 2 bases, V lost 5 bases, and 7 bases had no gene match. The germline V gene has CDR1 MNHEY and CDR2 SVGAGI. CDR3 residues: CASSRSGLVTDTQYF. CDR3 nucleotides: TGTGCCAGCAGTCGCTCTGGACTAGTCACAGATACGCAGTATTTT.

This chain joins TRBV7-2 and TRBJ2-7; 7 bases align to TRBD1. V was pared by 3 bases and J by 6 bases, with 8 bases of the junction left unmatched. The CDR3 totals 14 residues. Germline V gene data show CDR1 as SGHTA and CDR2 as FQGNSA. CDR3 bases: TGTGCCAGCAGCTTCCCCGACAGGGCCCGCGAGCAGTACTTC. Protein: CASSFPDRAREQYF.

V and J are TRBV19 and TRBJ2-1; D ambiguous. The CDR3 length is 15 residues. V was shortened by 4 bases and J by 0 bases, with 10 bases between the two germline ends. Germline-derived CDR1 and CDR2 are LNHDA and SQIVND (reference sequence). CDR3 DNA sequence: TGTGCCAGTAGTAGTGTGAAGAGCTCCTACAATGAGCAGTTCTTC. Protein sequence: CASSSVKSSYNEQFF.

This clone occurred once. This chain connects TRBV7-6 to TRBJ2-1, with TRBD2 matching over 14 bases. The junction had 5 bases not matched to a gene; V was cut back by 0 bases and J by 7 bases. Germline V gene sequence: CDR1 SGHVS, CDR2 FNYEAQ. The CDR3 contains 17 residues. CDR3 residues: CASSLAAGTSGRNEQFF. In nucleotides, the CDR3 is TGTGCCAGCAGCTTAGCCGCCGGGACTAGCGGGAGAAATGAGCAGTTCTTC.

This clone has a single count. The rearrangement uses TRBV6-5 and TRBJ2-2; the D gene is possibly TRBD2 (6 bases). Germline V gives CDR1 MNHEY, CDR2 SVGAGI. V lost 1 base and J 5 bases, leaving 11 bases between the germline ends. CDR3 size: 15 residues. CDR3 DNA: TGTGCCAGCAGTTACTTCCCGGGAGAAACCGGGGAGCTGTTTTTT. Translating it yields CASSYFPGETGELFF.

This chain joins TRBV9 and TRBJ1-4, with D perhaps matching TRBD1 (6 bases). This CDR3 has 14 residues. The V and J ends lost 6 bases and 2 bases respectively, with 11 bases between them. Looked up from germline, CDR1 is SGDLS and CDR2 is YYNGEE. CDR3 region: CASTRQVTNEKLFF. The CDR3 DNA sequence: TGTGCCAGCACCCGACAGGTGACTAATGAAAAACTGTTTTTT.

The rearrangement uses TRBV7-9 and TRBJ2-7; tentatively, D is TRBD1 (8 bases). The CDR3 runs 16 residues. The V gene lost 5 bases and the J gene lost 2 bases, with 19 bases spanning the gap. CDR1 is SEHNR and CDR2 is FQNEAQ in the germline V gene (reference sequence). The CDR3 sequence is CASSPETGGDAYEQYF. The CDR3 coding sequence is TGTGCCAGCAGCCCAGAAACAGGGGGGGATGCCTACGAGCAGTACTTC.

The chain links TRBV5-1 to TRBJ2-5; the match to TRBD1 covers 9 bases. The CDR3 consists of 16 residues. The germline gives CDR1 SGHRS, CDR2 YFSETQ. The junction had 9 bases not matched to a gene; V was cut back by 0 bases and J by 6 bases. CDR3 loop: CASSLVGGTGIKTQYF. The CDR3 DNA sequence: TGCGCCAGCAGCTTGGTGGGGGGGACAGGGATAAAGACCCAGTACTTC.

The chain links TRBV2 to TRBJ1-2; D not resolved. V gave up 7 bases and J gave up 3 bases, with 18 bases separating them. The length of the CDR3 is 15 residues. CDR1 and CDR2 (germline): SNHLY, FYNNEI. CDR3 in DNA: TGTGCCAGCATCGACACCCACGATTACTACTATGGCTACACCTTC. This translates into CASIDTHDYYYGYTF.

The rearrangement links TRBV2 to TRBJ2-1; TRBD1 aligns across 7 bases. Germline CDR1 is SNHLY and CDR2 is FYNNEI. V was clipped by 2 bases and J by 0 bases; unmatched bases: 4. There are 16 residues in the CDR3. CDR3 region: CASSEPRDSSYNEQFF. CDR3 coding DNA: TGTGCCAGCAGTGAACCCCGGGACAGCTCCTACAATGAGCAGTTCTTC.

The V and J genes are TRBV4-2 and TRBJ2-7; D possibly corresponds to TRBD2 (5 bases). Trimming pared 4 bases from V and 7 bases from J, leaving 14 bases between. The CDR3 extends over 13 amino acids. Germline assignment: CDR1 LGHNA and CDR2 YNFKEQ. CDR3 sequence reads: CASSLRLAGEQYF. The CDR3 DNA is TGTGCCAGCAGCCTAAGGTTGGCGGGTGAGCAGTACTTC.